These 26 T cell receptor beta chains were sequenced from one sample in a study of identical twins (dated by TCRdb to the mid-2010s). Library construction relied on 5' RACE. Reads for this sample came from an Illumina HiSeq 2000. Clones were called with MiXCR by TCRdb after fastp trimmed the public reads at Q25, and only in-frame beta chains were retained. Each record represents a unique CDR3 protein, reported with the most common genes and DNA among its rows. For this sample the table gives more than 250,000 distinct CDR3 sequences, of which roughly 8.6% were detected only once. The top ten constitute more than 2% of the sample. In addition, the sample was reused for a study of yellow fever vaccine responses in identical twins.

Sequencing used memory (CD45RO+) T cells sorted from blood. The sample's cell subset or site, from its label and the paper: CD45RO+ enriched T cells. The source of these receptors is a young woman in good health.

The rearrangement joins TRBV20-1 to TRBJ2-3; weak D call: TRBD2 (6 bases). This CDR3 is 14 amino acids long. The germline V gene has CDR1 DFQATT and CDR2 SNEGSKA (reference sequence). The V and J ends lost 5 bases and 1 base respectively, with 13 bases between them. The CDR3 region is CSAETLAGTDTQYF. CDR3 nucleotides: TGCAGTGCTGAAACATTAGCGGGCACAGATACGCAGTATTTT.

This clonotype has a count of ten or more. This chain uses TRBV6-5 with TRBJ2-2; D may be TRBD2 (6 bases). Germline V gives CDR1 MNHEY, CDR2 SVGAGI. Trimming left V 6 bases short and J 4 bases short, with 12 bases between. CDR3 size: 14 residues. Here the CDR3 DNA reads TGTGCCAGCAGGTTAGCGGCATTCACCGGGGAGCTGTTTTTT. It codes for CASRLAAFTGELFF.

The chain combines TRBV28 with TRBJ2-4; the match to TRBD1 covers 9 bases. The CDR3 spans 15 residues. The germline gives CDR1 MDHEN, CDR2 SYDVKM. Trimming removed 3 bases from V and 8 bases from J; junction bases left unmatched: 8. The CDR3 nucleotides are TGTGCCAGCAGTTTGTCGGGACAGGGTGGGGACATTCAGTACTTC. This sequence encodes CASSLSGQGGDIQYF.

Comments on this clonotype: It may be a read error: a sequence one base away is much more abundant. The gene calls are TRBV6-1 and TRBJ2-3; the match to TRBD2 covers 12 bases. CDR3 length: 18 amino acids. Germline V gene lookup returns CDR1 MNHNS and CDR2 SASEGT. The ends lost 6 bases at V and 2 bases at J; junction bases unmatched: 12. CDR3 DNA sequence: TGTGCCAGCAGCCCAACCCCCACTAGCGGGAGGTACACAGATACGCAGTATTTT. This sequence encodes CASSPTPTSGRYTDTQYF.

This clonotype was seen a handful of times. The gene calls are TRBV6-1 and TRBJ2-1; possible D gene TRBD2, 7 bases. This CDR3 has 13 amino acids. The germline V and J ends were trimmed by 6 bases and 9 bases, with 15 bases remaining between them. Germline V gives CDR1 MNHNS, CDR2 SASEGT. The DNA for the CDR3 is TGTGCCAGCAGCCTCGGGGGGCAGAGTGAGCAGTTCTTC. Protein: CASSLGGQSEQFF.

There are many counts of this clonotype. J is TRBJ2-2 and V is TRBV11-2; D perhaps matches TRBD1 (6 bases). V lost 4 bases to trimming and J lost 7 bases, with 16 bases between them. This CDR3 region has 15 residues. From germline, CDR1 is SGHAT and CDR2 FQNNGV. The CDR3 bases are TGTGCCAGCAGCTCCCAACAGGGTCAAGGCGGGGAGCTGTTTTTT. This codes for CASSSQQGQGGELFF.

The CDR3 bases are TGCAGTGCATCCCAGGGGACACCACAAGAGACCCAGTACTTC. The encoded protein is CSASQGTPQETQYF. The chain joins TRBV20-1 to TRBJ2-5; D is perhaps TRBD1 (6 bases). The V end lost 6 bases, the J end lost 2 bases, and 16 bases lay between the germline ends. CDR3 length: 14 amino acids. Germline CDR1 DFQATT, CDR2 SNEGSKA (reference sequence).

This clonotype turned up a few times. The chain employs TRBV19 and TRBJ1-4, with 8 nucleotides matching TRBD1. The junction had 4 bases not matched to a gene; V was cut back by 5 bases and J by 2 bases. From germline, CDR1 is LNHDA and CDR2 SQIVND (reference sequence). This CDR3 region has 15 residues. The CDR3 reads CASSRTGTTNEKLFF. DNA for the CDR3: TGTGCCAGTAGTCGGACAGGGACGACTAATGAAAAACTGTTTTTT. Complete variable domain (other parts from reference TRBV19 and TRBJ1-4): DGGITQSPKYLFRKEGQNVTLSCEQNLNHDAMYWYRQDPGQGLRLIYYSQIVNDFQKGDIAEGYSVSREKKESFPLTVTSAQKNPTAFYLCASSRTGTTNEKLFFGSGTQLSVL.

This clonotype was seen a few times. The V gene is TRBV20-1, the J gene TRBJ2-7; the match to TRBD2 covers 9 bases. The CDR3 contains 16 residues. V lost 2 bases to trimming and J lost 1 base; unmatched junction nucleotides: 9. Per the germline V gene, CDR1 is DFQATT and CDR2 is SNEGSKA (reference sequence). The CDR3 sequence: CSARTTSGGFSYEQYV. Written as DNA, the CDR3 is TGCAGTGCTAGAACCACCAGCGGGGGGTTTTCCTACGAGCAGTACGTC.

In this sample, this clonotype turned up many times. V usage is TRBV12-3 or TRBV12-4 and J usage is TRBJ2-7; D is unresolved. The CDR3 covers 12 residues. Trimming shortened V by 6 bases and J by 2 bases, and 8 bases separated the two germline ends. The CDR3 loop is CASSRHAYEQYF. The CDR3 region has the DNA TGTGCCAGCAGCCGACATGCCTACGAGCAGTACTTC.

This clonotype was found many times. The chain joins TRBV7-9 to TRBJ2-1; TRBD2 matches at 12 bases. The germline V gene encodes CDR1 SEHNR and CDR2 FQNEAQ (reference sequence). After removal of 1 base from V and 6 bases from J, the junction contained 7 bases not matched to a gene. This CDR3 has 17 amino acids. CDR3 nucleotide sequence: TGTGCCAGCAGCTTAGGTCGACTAGCGGGAGTGGGCAATGAGCAGTTCTTC. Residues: CASSLGRLAGVGNEQFF.

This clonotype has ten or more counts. CDR3 in DNA: TGTGCCAGCAGCCCGATGGACAGGGCCTACTCTGGAAACACCATATATTTT. Residues: CASSPMDRAYSGNTIYF. V is TRBV5-6 and J is TRBJ1-3; 8 nucleotides match TRBD1. V was pared by 4 bases and J by 0 bases, with 9 bases of the junction left unmatched. The germline V gene encodes CDR1 SGHDT and CDR2 YYEEEE. The CDR3 totals 17 residues.

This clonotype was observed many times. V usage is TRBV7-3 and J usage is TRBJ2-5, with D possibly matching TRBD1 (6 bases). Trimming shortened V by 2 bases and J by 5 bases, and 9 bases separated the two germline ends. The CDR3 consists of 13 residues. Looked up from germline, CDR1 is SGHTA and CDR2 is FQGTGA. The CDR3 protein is CASSLGRGETQYF. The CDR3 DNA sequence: TGTGCCAGCAGCTTAGGCAGGGGTGAGACCCAGTACTTC.

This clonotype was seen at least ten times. Here the CDR3 DNA reads TGTGCCAGCAGTTACCCCTCCCTCACAGGGGATGATCGTCAGCCCCAGCATTTT. Translated: CASSYPSLTGDDRQPQHF. V and J are TRBV6-5 and TRBJ1-5; TRBD1 aligns across 7 bases. Germline assignment: CDR1 MNHEY and CDR2 SVGAGI. CDR3 length: 18 residues. The V segment lost 2 bases and the J segment 6 bases; nucleotides outside the gene matches: 16.

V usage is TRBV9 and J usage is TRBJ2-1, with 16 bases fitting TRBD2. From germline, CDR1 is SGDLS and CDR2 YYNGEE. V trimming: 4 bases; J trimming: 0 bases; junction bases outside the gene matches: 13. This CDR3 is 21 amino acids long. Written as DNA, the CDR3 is TGTGCCAGCAGCAGCCGTTTGGGACTAGCGGGAGGGTTTAGCTCCTACAATGAGCAGTTCTTC. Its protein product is CASSSRLGLAGGFSSYNEQFF.

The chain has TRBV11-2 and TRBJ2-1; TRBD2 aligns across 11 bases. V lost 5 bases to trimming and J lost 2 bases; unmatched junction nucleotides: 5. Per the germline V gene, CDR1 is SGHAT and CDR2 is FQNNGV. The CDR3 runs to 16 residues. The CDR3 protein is CASSLTSGGTYNEQFF. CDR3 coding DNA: TGTGCCAGCAGCCTTACTAGCGGGGGAACCTACAATGAGCAGTTCTTC.

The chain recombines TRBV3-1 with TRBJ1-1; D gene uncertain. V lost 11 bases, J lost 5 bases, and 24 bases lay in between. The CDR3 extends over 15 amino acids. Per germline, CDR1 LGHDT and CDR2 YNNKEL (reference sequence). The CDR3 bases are TGTGCCTCCACCCAAGACGGGCAAAGGGATACTGAAGCTTTCTTT. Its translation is CASTQDGQRDTEAFF. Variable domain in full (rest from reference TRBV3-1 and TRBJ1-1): DTAVSQTPKYLVTQMGNDKSIKCEQNLGHDTMYWYKQDSKKFLKIMFSYNNKELIINETVPNRFSPKSPDKAHLNLHINSLELGDSAVYFCASTQDGQRDTEAFFGQGTRLTVV.

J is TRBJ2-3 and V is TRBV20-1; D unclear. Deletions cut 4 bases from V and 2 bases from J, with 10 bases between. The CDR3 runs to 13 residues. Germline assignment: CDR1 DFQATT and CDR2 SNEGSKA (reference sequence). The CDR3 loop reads CSAKRAYTDTQYF. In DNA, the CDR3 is TGCAGTGCTAAACGCGCATACACAGATACGCAGTATTTT.

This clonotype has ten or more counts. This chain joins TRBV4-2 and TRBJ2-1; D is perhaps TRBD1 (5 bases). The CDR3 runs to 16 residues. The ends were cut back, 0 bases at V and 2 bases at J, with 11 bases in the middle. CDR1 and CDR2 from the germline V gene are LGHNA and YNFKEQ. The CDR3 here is CASSQDFSDTYNEQFF. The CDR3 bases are TGTGCCAGCAGCCAAGATTTTTCGGACACCTACAATGAGCAGTTCTTC.

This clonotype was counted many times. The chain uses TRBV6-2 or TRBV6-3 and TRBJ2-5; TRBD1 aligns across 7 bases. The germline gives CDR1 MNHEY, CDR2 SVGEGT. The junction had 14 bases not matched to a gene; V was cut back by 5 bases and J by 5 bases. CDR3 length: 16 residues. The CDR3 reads CASSPLRGRVWETQYF. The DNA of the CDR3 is TGTGCCAGCAGTCCGCTTAGGGGGCGAGTATGGGAGACCCAGTACTTC.

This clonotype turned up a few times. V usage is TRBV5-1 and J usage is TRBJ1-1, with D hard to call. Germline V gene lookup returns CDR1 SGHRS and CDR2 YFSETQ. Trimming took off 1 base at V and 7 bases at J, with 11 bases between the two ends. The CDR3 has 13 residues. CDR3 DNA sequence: TGCGCCAGCAGCTTGTCAAGGCACCTTGAAGCTTTCTTT. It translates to CASSLSRHLEAFF.

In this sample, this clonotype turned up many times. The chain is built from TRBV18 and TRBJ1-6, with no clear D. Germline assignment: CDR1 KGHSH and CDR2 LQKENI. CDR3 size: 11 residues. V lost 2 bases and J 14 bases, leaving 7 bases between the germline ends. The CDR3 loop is CASSPDTTLHF. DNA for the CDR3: TGTGCCAGCTCACCAGACACGACCCTCCACTTT.

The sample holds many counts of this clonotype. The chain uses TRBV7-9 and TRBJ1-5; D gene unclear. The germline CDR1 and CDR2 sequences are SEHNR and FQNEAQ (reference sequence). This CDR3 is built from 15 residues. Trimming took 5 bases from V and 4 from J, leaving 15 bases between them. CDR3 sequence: CASSPPAGMNQPQHF. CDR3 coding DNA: TGTGCCAGCAGCCCTCCCGCGGGTATGAATCAGCCCCAGCATTTT.

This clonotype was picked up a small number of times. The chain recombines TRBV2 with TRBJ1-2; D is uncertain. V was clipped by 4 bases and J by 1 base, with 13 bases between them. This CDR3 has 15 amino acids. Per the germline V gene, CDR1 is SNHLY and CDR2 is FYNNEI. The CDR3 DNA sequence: TGTGCCAGCAGTGGAAGGGCAGCCGATAACTATGGCTACACCTTC. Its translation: CASSGRAADNYGYTF.

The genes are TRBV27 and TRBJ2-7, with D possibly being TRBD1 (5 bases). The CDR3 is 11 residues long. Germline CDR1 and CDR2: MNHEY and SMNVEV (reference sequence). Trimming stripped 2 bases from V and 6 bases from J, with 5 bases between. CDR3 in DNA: TGTGCCAGCAGTTTACAGGGCGAGCAGTACGTC. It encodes CASSLQGEQYV.

The CDR3 DNA sequence: TGTGCCAGCAGAGTCGACAGGGTCGAGGTGGAGACCCAGTACTTC. Protein sequence: CASRVDRVEVETQYF. J is TRBJ2-5 and V is TRBV2; 7 bases match TRBD1. There are 15 residues in the CDR3. Germline V gives CDR1 SNHLY, CDR2 FYNNEI. The J segment lost 5 bases and the V segment lost 6 bases, leaving 12 bases of the junction unmatched.